This T cell receptor beta chain was recovered during a study of T cells in Graves' hyperthyroidism and ophthalmopathy. Across the whole study: It was at initial diagnosis, before any treatment, that peripheral blood was collected.

General study points: Blood held most thyroid clonotypes expanded above 0.001 frequency.

Amplified regions were TCR beta CDR3 sequences from RNA transcripts. The study used the HTBI primer set for a first-round RT-PCR of the TCR CDR3. MiXCR was run by TCRdb on the multiplex PCR reads, yielding one entry per CDR3 protein. The sample yields around 290,000 distinct CDR3 sequences, 13% seen once. Deletions cut 5 bases from V and 2 bases from J, with 18 bases between. The CDR3 contains 16 residues. The germline V gene has CDR1 SGHRS and CDR2 YFSETQ. This clonotype was counted many times. What it recognizes is unknown. The chain couples TRBV5-1 to TRBJ2-3; D may be TRBD1 (5 bases). Sequences were obtained from blood. This clonotype was obtained from a woman between 25 and 40 years old with Graves' hyperthyroidism that later progressed to Graves' ophthalmopathy. Here the CDR3 reads CASSVSRQGPTDTQYF. Here the CDR3 DNA reads TGCGCCAGCAGTGTAAGCCGGCAGGGTCCCACAGATACGCAGTATTTT.